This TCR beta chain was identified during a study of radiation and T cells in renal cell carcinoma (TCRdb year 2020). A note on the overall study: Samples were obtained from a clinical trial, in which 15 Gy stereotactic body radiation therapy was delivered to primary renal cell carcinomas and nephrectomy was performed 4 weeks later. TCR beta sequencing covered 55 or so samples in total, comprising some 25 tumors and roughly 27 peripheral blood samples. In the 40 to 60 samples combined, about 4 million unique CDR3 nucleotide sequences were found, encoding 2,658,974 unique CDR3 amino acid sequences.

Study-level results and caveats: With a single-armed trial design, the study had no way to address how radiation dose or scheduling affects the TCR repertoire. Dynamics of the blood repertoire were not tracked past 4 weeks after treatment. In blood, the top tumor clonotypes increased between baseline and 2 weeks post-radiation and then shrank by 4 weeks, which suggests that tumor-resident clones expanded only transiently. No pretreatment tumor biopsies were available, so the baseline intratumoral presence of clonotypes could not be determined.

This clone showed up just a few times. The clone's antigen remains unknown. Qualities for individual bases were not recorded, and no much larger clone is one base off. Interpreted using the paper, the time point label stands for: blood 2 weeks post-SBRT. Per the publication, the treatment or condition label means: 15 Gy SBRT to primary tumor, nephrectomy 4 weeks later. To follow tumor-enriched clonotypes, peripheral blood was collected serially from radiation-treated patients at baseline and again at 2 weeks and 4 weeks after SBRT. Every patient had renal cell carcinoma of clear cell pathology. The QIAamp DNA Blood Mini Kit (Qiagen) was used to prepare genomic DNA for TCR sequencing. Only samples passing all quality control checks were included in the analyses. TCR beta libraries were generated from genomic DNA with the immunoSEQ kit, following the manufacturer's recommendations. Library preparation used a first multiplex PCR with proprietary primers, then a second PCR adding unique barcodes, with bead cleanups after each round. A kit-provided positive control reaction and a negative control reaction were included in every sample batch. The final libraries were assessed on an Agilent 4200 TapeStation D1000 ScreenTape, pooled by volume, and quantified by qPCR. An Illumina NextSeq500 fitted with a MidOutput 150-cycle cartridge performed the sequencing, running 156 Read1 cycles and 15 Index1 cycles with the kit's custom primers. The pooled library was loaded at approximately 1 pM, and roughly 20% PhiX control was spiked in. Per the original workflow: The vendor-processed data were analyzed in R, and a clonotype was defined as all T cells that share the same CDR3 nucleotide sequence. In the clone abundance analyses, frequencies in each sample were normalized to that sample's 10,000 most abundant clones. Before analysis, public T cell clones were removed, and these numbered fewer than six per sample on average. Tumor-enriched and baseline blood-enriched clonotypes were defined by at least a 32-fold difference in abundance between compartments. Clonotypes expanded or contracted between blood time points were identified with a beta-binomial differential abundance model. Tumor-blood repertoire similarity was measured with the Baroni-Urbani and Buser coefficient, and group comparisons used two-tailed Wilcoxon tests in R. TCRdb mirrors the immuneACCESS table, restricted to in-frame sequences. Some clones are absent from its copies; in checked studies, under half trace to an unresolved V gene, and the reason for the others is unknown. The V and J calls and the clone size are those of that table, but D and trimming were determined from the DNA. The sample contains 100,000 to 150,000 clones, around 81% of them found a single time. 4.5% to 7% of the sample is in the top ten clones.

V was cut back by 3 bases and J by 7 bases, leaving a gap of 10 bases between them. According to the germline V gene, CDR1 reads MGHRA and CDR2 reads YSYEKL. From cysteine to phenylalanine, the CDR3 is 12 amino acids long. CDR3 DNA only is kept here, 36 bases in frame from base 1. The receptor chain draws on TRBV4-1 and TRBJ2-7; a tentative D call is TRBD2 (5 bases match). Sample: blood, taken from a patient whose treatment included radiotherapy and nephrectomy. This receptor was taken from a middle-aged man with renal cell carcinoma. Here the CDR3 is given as CASSQGPGEQYF. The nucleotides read TGCGCCAGCAGCCAGGGCCCGGGGGAGCAGTACTTC.